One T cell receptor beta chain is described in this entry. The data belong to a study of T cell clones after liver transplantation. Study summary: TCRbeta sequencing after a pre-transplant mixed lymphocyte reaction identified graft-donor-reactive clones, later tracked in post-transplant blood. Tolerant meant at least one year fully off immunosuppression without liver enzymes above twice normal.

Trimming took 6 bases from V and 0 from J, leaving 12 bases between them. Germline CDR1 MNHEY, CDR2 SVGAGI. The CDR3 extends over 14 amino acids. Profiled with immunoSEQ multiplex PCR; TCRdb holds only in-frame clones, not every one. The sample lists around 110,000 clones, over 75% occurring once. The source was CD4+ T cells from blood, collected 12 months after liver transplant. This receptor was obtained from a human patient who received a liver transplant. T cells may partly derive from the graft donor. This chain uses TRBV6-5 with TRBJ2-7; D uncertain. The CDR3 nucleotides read TGTGCCAGCAGCCCCGTTAGGTCCTCCTACGAGCAGTACTTC. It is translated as CASSPVRSSYEQYF.